A single sample gave rise to the 30 T cell receptor beta chains below, sequenced in a study of T cell responses to AZD1222 COVID-19 vaccine listed by TCRdb under 2021. Receptors were amplified or captured by the immunoSEQ multiplex PCR assay. Held by TCRdb, this immuneACCESS table contains in-frame sequences only and omits some clones. Under half of the omission traces to an unresolved V gene where checked; the cause of the rest is unknown. The sample table lists about 120,000 clones, about nine tenths of them with a count of one. The ten largest clones capture around 14% of the sample. The time point label of this sample denotes: baseline before first vaccination. Source: peripheral blood, taken on day 0 of AZD1222 vaccination. The receptors derive from an adult in good health.

J is TRBJ1-4 and V is TRBV29-1; perhaps TRBD1 as D (5 bases). Germline V CDR1 and CDR2: SQVTM, ANQGSEA. This CDR3 spans 11 amino acids. Between the trimmed V and J ends, which lost 6 bases and 8 bases, there was a span of 10 bases. The CDR3 region has the DNA TGCAGCGTGAGGAGGGGCGAAAAACTGTTTTTT. Protein sequence: CSVRRGEKLFF.

V usage is TRBV9 and J usage is TRBJ2-2; D may be TRBD2 (7 bases). CDR3 length equals 16 residues. V lost 3 bases and J 0 bases, leaving 12 bases between the germline ends. The germline V gene encodes CDR1 SGDLS and CDR2 YYNGEE. The CDR3 nucleotides read TGTGCCAGCAGCGGTTCGGGGGGCGCGAACACCGGGGAGCTGTTTTTT. It translates to CASSGSGGANTGELFF.

Worth noting for this clone: At one of its ends the junction is not consistent with the germline gene, which may arise from a read error. The V gene is TRBV7-7, the J gene TRBJ2-7; no definite D call. The CDR3 contains 15 residues. Germline-derived CDR1 and CDR2 are SSHAT and FNYEAQ (reference sequence). CDR3 bases: TGTGCTAGCAGCTTAAATCCCAGCCCCTTGTACGAGCAGTACTTC. It translates to CASSLNPSPLYEQYF.

This clone has more than one count but fewer than ten. V is TRBV28 and J is TRBJ1-5; tentative D call: TRBD1 (5 bases). The CDR3 is 15 residues long. Trimming stripped 6 bases from V and 1 base from J, with 13 bases between. The germline CDR1 and CDR2 sequences are MDHEN and SYDVKM. The CDR3 nucleotides read TGTGCCAGCAGCTCGAGGGGTTTGAGCAATCAGCCCCAGCATTTT. It codes for CASSSRGLSNQPQHF. Drawing the rest from reference TRBV28 and TRBJ1-5, the complete variable domain is DVKVTQSSRYLVKRTGEKVFLECVQDMDHENMFWYRQDPGLGLRLIYFSYDVKMKEKGDIPEGYSVSREKKERFSLILESASTNQTSMYLCASSSRGLSNQPQHFGDGTRLSIL.

This rearrangement joins TRBV15 to TRBJ2-6; possibly TRBD1 for D (5 bases). Trimming cost V 1 base and J 4 bases, with 14 bases left between them. Germline CDR1 LNHNV, CDR2 YYDKDF (reference sequence). This CDR3 has 17 amino acids. The CDR3 bases are TGTGCCACCAGCAGAGTGGGGCAAGGTGCCGGGGCCAACGTCCTGACTTTC. It codes for CATSRVGQGAGANVLTF.

The rearrangement uses TRBV20-1 and TRBJ1-5; no clear D. The V end lost 3 bases, the J end lost 1 base, and 16 bases lay between the germline ends. The V gene's germline CDR1 is DFQATT and CDR2 SNEGSKA (reference sequence). There are 16 residues in the CDR3. The CDR3 region has the DNA TGCAGTGCTAGTCCCGGGTCGGAGGGCAGCAATCAGCCCCAGCATTTT. Translated, it gives CSASPGSEGSNQPQHF.

The V gene is TRBV7-2, the J gene TRBJ1-2, with TRBD1 identical over 7 bases. The germline V gene has CDR1 SGHTA and CDR2 FQGNSA. The CDR3 length is 14 residues. V shed 5 bases, J shed 5 bases, and the junction held 8 bases outside the gene matches. For the CDR3, the DNA is TGTGCCAGCAGCCTAGGACAGGATCTATATGGCTACACCTTC. Amino acids: CASSLGQDLYGYTF.

This sequence joins TRBV25-1 and TRBJ1-1; 8 nucleotides align to TRBD1. Looked up from germline, CDR1 is MGHDK and CDR2 is SYGVNS. The trim removed 4 bases at V and 5 bases at J, leaving 6 bases unmatched. The CDR3 totals 14 residues. CDR3 in amino acids: CASSGTGPVTEAFF. Here the CDR3 DNA reads TGTGCCAGCAGTGGGACAGGGCCTGTTACTGAAGCTTTCTTT.

The rearrangement uses TRBV12-3 or TRBV12-4 and TRBJ1-1, with D possibly matching TRBD1 (5 bases). This CDR3 comprises 13 residues. V shed 5 bases and J shed 2 bases, with 9 bases lying between them. DNA of the CDR3: TGTGCCAGCAGTCCCGACAGCAACACTGAAGCTTTCTTT. Translation: CASSPDSNTEAFF.

The rearrangement links TRBV11-3 to TRBJ2-3, with 10 bases identical to TRBD2. CDR3 length: 15 amino acids. Germline V gene lookup returns CDR1 SGHNT and CDR2 YENEEA. After removal of 5 bases from V and 4 bases from J, the junction contained 6 bases not matched to a gene. CDR3 sequence reads: CASSQGTSVSDTQYF. The CDR3 nucleotides are TGTGCCAGCAGCCAAGGGACTAGCGTTTCAGATACGCAGTATTTT.

V and J are TRBV2 and TRBJ2-7; 7 bases fit TRBD1. The CDR3 is 15 amino acids. Germline CDR1 reads SNHLY; CDR2 reads FYNNEI. V lost 6 bases and J lost 3; bases outside the gene matches: 11. CDR3 nucleotide sequence: TGTGCCAGCAGCGATCCTTCGACAGGGTACTACGAGCAGTACTTC. Amino acids: CASSDPSTGYYEQYF.

This sequence joins TRBV9 and TRBJ2-7; TRBD2 agrees at 9 bases. Per germline, CDR1 SGDLS and CDR2 YYNGEE. This CDR3 is built from 13 residues. Unmatched junction bases numbered 4, after V lost 7 bases and J lost 2 bases. CDR3 protein: CASGSGGPYEQYF. Written as DNA, the CDR3 is TGTGCCAGCGGTAGCGGGGGCCCCTACGAGCAGTACTTC.

V gene TRBV19 combines with J gene TRBJ1-6; maybe TRBD1 (5 bases). Trimming took off 7 bases at V and 6 bases at J, with 19 bases between the two ends. CDR3 length: 16 residues. Germline loops: CDR1 LNHDA, CDR2 SQIVND (reference sequence). This CDR3 is CASTLGGGTSNSPLHF. The CDR3 nucleotides are TGTGCCAGTACCCTCGGCGGGGGGACGAGTAATTCACCCCTCCACTTT.

The chain carries TRBV5-1 and TRBJ2-7, with 11 positions matching TRBD2. The CDR3 has 16 residues. The V gene end was trimmed by 7 bases and the J gene end by 3 bases; junction bases not matched to a gene: 12. The germline gives CDR1 SGHRS, CDR2 YFSETQ. The CDR3 nucleotides read TGCGCCAGCGGCAAGGGGGCAACTAGCGGGAGCTACGAGCAGTACTTC. Amino acids: CASGKGATSGSYEQYF.

The chain uses TRBV6-5 and TRBJ2-1, with a tentative D call TRBD2 (6 bases). Trimming took 7 bases from V and 2 from J, leaving 15 bases between them. The CDR3 is 15 residues long. CDR1 MNHEY and CDR2 SVGAGI come from the germline V gene. The CDR3 spells CASKKARGPYNEQFF. CDR3 nucleotides: TGTGCCAGCAAAAAAGCGCGGGGTCCCTACAATGAGCAGTTCTTC.

V and J are TRBV5-6 and TRBJ2-7; 7 positions agree with TRBD1. The CDR3 loop spans 14 amino acids. V lost 2 bases, J lost 5 bases, and 7 bases stayed unmatched. Germline V CDR1 and CDR2: SGHDT, YYEEEE. This CDR3 reads CASSLQGLVNEQYF. The CDR3 coding sequence is TGTGCCAGCAGCTTACAGGGGCTGGTAAACGAGCAGTACTTC.

This chain uses TRBV4-3 with TRBJ1-1; D is unclear. Germline V CDR1 and CDR2: LGHNA, YSLEER. The ends were cut back, 0 bases at V and 4 bases at J, with 15 bases in the middle. The CDR3 runs 16 residues. CDR3: CASSQDRLGGTTEAFF. The CDR3 DNA sequence: TGCGCCAGCAGCCAAGATCGGCTGGGTGGAACCACTGAAGCTTTCTTT.

The V call is TRBV18, the J call TRBJ2-7; 10 nucleotides line up with TRBD1. CDR1 is KGHSH and CDR2 is LQKENI in the germline V gene. This CDR3 spans 14 amino acids. V shed 3 bases and J 6 bases; nucleotides not matched to a gene: 5. The CDR3 loop reads CASSPGTGEGEQYF. The DNA for the CDR3 is TGTGCCAGCTCACCGGGGACAGGGGAAGGCGAGCAGTACTTC.

The rearrangement links TRBV28 to TRBJ1-1; D may be TRBD1 (6 bases). The germline V gene has CDR1 MDHEN and CDR2 SYDVKM. The CDR3 is made up of 15 amino acids. Trimming stripped 3 bases from V and 1 base from J, with 12 bases between. CDR3 DNA sequence: TGTGCCAGCAGTTTTTCCATGGGGGCGAACACTGAAGCTTTCTTT. This translates into CASSFSMGANTEAFF.

This clone was seen just once. The rearrangement links TRBV28 to TRBJ2-2; 13 bases are shared with TRBD2. The germline V gene encodes CDR1 MDHEN and CDR2 SYDVKM. This CDR3 is 16 amino acids long. J lost 6 bases, V lost 4 bases, and 5 bases had no gene match. In DNA form, the CDR3 reads TGTGCCAGCAGTTCCGAAGGACTAGCGGGGGCCGGGGAGCTGTTTTTT. Protein product: CASSSEGLAGAGELFF.

This chain connects TRBV4-1 to TRBJ1-5; D is perhaps TRBD1 (6 bases). Trimming stripped 0 bases from V and 6 bases from J, with 12 bases between. The germline gives CDR1 MGHRA, CDR2 YSYEKL. The CDR3 has 15 amino acids. CDR3 sequence: CASSQDYREGQPQHF. CDR3 bases: TGCGCCAGCAGCCAAGATTACAGGGAGGGTCAGCCCCAGCATTTT.

The chain joins TRBV7-2 to TRBJ2-7, with D perhaps matching TRBD2 (6 bases). Trimming cost V 2 bases and J 4 bases, with 18 bases left between them. The germline gives CDR1 SGHTA, CDR2 FQGNSA. This CDR3 is built from 16 residues. The CDR3 spells CASSLPPGWGRYEQYF. CDR3 DNA sequence: TGTGCCAGCAGCTTACCCCCGGGGTGGGGGAGGTACGAGCAGTACTTC.

The chain uses TRBV27 and TRBJ2-3; 8 positions agree with TRBD1. Germline V CDR1 and CDR2: MNHEY, SMNVEV (reference sequence). The J segment lost 4 bases and the V segment lost 7 bases, leaving 7 bases of the junction unmatched. CDR3 length equals 14 residues. The CDR3 sequence is CASTRDRNSDTQYF. The CDR3 DNA reads as TGTGCCAGCACCCGGGACAGGAATTCAGATACGCAGTATTTT.

DNA of the CDR3: TGCACCAGCAGCCAAGATACAGGGCGTATTCCTAATCAGCCCCAGCATTTT. Translating it yields CTSSQDTGRIPNQPQHF. The rearrangement links TRBV1 to TRBJ1-5; the table's D call TRBD1 went unverified against the DNA. TRBV1 is designated a pseudogene. The CDR3 totals 17 residues.

This chain connects TRBV6-5 to TRBJ1-3, with TRBD1 matching over 9 bases. V was pared by 4 bases and J by 4 bases, with 5 bases of the junction left unmatched. This CDR3 region has 15 residues. Germline V gene sequence: CDR1 MNHEY, CDR2 SVGAGI. Here the CDR3 reads CASSSGTGYGNTIYF. The CDR3 bases are TGTGCCAGCAGTTCGGGGACAGGGTACGGAAACACCATATATTTT.

V is TRBV29-1 and J is TRBJ1-1, with D unclear. Trimming removed 3 bases from V and 6 bases from J, with 11 bases in between. Germline V gene sequence: CDR1 SQVTM, CDR2 ANQGSEA. This CDR3 has 12 residues. The chain's CDR3 is CSVEAGGAEAFF. Here the CDR3 DNA reads TGCAGCGTTGAGGCCGGTGGGGCTGAAGCTTTCTTT.

This clone was detected only once. The chain joins TRBV6-2 or TRBV6-3 to TRBJ2-3; 8 nucleotides match TRBD2. This CDR3 contains 18 residues. V was clipped by 2 bases and J by 4 bases; unmatched bases: 14. In germline, CDR1 is MNHEY, CDR2 SVGEGT. CDR3 in DNA: TGTGCCAGCAGTTACCCCACCGAGCTAGCGGGTACATCAGATACGCAGTATTTT. Translating gives CASSYPTELAGTSDTQYF.

In this sample, this clone is medium-sized. The chain couples TRBV6-5 to TRBJ2-5; D gene ambiguous. Looked up from germline, CDR1 is MNHEY and CDR2 is SVGAGI. V lost 0 bases and J 2 bases, leaving 10 bases between the germline ends. This CDR3 has 15 residues. The CDR3: CASSYSMVQQETQYF. The DNA of the CDR3 is TGTGCCAGCAGTTACTCGATGGTGCAGCAAGAGACCCAGTACTTC.

Only a few counts were recorded for this clone. CDR3 protein: CASSQVVGTYEQYF. As DNA, the CDR3 is TGTGCCAGCAGCCAAGTCGTAGGGACCTACGAGCAGTACTTC. This chain connects TRBV14 to TRBJ2-7; D unclear. The CDR3 covers 14 residues. V lost 1 base to trimming and J lost 2 bases, with 9 bases between them. Germline V CDR1 and CDR2: SGHDN, FVKESK.

V gene TRBV28 combines with J gene TRBJ2-3; no firm D call. The germline V gene encodes CDR1 MDHEN and CDR2 SYDVKM. The CDR3 spans 16 residues. Trimming took 1 base from V and 4 from J, leaving 15 bases between them. The CDR3 protein is CASSLSFVRAPDTQYF. The DNA of the CDR3 is TGTGCCAGCAGTTTATCCTTCGTCCGGGCGCCAGATACGCAGTATTTT.